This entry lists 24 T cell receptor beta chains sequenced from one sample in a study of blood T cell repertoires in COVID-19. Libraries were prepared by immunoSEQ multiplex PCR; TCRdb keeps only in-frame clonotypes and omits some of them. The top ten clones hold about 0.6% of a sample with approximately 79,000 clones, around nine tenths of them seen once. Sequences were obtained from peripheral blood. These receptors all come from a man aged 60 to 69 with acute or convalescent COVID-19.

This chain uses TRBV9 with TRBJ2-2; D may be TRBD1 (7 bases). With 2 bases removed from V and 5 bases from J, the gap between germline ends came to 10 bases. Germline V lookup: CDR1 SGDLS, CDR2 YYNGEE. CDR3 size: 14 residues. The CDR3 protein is CASSVTGRTGELFF. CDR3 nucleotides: TGTGCCAGCAGCGTGACAGGGAGGACCGGGGAGCTGTTTTTT.

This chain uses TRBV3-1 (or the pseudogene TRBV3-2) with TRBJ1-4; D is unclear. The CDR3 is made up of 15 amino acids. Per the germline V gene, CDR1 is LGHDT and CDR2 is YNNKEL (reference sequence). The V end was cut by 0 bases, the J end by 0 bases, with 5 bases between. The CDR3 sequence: CASSQEPATNEKLFF. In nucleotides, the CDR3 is TGTGCCAGCAGCCAAGAGCCAGCAACTAATGAAAAACTGTTTTTT.

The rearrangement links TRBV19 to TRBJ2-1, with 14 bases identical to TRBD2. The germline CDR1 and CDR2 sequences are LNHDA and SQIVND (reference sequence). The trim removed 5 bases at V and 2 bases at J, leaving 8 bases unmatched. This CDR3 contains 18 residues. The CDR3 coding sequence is TGTGCCAGTAGTGGGGCGGGACTAGCGGGGGAGACCTACAATGAGCAGTTCTTC. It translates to CASSGAGLAGETYNEQFF.

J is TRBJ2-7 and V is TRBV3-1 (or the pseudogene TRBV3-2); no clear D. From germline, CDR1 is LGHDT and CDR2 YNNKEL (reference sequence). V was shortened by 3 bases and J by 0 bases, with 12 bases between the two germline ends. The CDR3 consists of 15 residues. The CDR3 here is CASSHSWRSSYEQYF. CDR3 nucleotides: TGTGCCAGCAGCCACAGCTGGCGGAGCTCCTACGAGCAGTACTTC.

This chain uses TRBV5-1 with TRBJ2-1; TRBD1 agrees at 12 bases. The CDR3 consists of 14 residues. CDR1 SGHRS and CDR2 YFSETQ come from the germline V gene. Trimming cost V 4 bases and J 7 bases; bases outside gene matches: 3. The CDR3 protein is CASSRGQGANEQFF. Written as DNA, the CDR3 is TGCGCCAGCAGCCGGGGACAGGGGGCTAATGAGCAGTTCTTC.

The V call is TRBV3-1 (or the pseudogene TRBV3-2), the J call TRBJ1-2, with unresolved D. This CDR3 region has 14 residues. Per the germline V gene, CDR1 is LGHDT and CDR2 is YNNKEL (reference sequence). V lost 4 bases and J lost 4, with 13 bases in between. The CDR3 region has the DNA TGTGCCAGCAGCCCGACACTAGAGGTCTATGGCTACACCTTC. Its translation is CASSPTLEVYGYTF.

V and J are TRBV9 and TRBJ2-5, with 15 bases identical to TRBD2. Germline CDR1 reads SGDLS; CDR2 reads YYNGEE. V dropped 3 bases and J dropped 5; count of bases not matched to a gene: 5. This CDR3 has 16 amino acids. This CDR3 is CASSGTSGGAEETQYF. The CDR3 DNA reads TGTGCCAGCAGCGGGACTAGCGGGGGGGCCGAGGAGACCCAGTACTTC.

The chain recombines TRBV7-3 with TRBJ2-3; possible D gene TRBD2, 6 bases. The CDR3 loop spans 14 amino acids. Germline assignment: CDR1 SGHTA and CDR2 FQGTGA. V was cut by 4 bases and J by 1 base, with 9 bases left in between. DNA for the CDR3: TGTGCCAGCAGCTCGTCGGGGGGCACAGATACGCAGTATTTT. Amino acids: CASSSSGGTDTQYF.

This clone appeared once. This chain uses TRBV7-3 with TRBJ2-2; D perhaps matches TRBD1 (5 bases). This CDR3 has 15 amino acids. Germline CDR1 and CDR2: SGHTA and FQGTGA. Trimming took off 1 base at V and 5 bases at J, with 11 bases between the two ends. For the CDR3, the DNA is TGTGCCAGCAGCTTAAAAGTAGCAGGGACCGGGGAGCTGTTTTTT. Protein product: CASSLKVAGTGELFF.

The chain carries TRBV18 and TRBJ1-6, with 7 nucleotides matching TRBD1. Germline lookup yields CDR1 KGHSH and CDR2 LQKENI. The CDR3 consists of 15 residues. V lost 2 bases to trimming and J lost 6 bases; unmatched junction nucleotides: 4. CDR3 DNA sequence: TGTGCCAGCTCACCATTGGGACAGCTTAATTCACCCCTCCACTTT. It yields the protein CASSPLGQLNSPLHF.

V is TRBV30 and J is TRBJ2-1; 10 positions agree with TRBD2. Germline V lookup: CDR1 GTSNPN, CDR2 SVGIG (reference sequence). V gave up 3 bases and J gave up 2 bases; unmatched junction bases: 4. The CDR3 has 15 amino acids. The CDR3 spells CAWRTLAGAYNEQFF. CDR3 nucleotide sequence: TGTGCCTGGAGGACCCTAGCGGGAGCCTACAATGAGCAGTTCTTC.

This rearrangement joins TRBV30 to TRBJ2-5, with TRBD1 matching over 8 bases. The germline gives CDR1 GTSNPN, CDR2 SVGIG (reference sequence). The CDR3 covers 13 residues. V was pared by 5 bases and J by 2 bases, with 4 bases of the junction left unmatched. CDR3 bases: TGTGCCTGGTGTAGGACAGGGCAAGAGACCCAGTACTTC. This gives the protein CAWCRTGQETQYF. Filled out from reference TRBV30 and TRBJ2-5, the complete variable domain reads SQTIHQWPATLVQPVGSPLSLECTVEGTSNPNLYWYRQAAGRGLQLLFYSVGIGQISSEVPQNLSASRPQDRQFILSSKKLLLSDSGFYLCAWCRTGQETQYFGPGTRLLVL.

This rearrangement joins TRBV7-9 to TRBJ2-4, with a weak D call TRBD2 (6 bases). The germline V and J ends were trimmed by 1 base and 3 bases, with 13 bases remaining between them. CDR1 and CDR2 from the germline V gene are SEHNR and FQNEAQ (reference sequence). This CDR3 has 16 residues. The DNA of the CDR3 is TGTGCCAGCAGCTTAGTGGTGGGGGAGGACAAAAACATTCAGTACTTC. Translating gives CASSLVVGEDKNIQYF. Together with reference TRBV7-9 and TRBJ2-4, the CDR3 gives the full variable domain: DTGVSQNPRHKITKRGQNVTFRCDPISEHNRLYWYRQTLGQGPEFLTYFQNEAQLEKSRLLSDRFSAERPKGSFSTLEIQRTEQGDSAMYLCASSLVVGEDKNIQYFGAGTRLSVL.

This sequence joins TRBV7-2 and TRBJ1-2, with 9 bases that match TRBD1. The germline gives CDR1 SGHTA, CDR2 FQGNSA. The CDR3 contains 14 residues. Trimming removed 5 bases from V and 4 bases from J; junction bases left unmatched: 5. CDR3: CASSPQTGGYGYTF. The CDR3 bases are TGTGCCAGCAGCCCCCAGACAGGGGGCTATGGCTACACCTTC.

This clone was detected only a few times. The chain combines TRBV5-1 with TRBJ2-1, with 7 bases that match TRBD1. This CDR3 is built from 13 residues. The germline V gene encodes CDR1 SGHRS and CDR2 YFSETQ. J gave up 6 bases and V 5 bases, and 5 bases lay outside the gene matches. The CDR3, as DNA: TGCGCCAGCAGTGGGGACAGTTTCAATGAGCAGTTCTTC. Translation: CASSGDSFNEQFF.

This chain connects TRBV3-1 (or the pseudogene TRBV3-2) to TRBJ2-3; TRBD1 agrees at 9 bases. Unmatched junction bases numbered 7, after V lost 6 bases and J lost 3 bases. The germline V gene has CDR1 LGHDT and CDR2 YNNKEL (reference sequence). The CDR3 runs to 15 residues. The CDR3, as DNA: TGTGCCAGCAGTTTTGGACAGGGGCGAACAGATACGCAGTATTTT. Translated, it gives CASSFGQGRTDTQYF.

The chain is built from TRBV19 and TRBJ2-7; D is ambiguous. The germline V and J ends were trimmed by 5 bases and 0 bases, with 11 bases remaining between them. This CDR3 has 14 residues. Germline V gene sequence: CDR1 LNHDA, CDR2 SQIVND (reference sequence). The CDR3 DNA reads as TGTGCCAGTAGTTCGCAGTCAAGCTCCTACGAGCAGTACTTC. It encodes CASSSQSSSYEQYF.

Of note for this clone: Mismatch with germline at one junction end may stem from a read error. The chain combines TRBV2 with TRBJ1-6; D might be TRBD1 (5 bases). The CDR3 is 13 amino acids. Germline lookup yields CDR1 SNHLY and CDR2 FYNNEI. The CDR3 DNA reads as TGTGCCAGCAGTGAAGCGCGGGGACCGAGCACCGGTTTT. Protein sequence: CASSEARGPSTGF.

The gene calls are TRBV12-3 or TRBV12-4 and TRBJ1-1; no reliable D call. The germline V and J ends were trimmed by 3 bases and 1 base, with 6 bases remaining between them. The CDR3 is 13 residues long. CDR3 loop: CASSFRENTEAFF. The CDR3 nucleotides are TGTGCCAGCAGTTTCCGGGAGAACACTGAAGCTTTCTTT.

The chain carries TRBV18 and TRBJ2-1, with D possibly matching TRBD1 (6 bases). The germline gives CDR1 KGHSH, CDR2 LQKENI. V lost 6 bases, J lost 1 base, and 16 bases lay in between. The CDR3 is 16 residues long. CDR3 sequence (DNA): TGTGCCAGCTCTCCTCTTACAGGGCGGTCCTACAATGAGCAGTTCTTC. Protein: CASSPLTGRSYNEQFF.

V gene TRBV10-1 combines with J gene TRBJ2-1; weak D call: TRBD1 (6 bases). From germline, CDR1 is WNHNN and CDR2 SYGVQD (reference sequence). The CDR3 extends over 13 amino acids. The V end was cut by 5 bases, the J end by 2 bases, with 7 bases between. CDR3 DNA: TGCGCCAGCAGTAAGGGGGCCTACAATGAGCAGTTCTTC. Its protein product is CASSKGAYNEQFF.

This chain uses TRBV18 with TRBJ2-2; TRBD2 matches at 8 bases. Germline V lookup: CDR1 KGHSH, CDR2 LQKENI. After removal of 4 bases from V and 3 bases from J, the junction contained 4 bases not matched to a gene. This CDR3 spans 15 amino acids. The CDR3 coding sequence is TGTGCCAGCTCACAAGCGGGAGCCGACACCGGGGAGCTGTTTTTT. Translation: CASSQAGADTGELFF.

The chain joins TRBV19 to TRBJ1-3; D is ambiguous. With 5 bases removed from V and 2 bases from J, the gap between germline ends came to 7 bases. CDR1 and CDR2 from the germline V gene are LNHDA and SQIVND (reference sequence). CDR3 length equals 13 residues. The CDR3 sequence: CASSSGTGNTIYF. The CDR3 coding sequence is TGTGCCAGTAGTTCGGGAACTGGAAACACCATATATTTT.

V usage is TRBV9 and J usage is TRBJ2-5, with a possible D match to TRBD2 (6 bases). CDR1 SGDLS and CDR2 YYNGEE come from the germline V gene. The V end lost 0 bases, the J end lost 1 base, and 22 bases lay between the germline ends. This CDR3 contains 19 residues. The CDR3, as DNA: TGTGCCAGCAGCGTAGGGAGCCGACCTGCGGGGATGGGCCAAGAGACCCAGTACTTC. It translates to CASSVGSRPAGMGQETQYF.